The entry that follows covers one T cell receptor beta chain sequence. The data derive from a study of OX40 agonist ivuxolimab in advanced cancers. Study-level background: With ivuxolimab, an agonistic anti-OX40 (CD134) antibody, patients were treated. Dose-escalation patients' cancers were hepatocellular carcinoma, melanoma, renal cell or head and neck cancer. Eligibility admitted prior anti-PD-1, anti-PD-L1 or anti-CTLA-4 therapy; around 42% had some.

With 8 bases clipped from V and 1 base from J, the junction kept 9 bases outside the gene matches. CDR3 size: 16 residues. Germline V gene data show CDR1 as SGHVS and CDR2 as FQNEAQ. Baseline, cycle 4 day 1, and cycle 7 day 1 were the blood sampling points. Repertoires were generated with immunoSEQ multiplex PCR, while TCRdb's copy carries only in-frame clones and drops some. The data show about 70,000 clones, with 82% seen just once and over 6.5% held by the top ten. Sequences were derived from CD4+ or CD8+ T cells sorted from blood, sampled in a trial of the OX40 agonist ivuxolimab. This clonotype originated in an adult with an advanced solid tumor such as melanoma, head and neck, liver or kidney cancer. The rearrangement uses TRBV7-8 and TRBJ2-5, with 11 bases aligning to TRBD2. CDR3 sequence reads: CASQTSGGSTQETQYF. CDR3 bases: TGTGCCAGCCAAACTAGCGGGGGCTCAACCCAAGAGACCCAGTACTTC. Full variable domain (missing parts from reference TRBV7-8 and TRBJ2-5): GAGVSQSPRYKVAKRGQDVALRCDPISGHVSLFWYQQALGQGPEFLTYFQNEAQLDKSGLPSDRFFAERPEGSVSTLKIQRTQQEDSAVYLCASQTSGGSTQETQYFGPGTRLLVL.